The 25 T cell receptor beta chains presented below share a single source sample, sequenced in a study of identical twins. TCRdb independently ran MiXCR on the 5' RACE reads; one entry per CDR3 protein. The sample lists approximately 690,000 distinct CDR3 sequences, roughly 6.2% occurring once. The sequenced sample consisted of naive T cells sorted from blood. These receptors were obtained from a man aged 18 to 30 in good health.

In this sample, this clonotype turned up a few times. V is TRBV4-2 and J is TRBJ2-3; maybe TRBD2 (5 bases). V was trimmed by 2 bases and J by 0 bases, leaving 15 bases between them. Germline loops: CDR1 LGHNA, CDR2 YNFKEQ. The CDR3 loop spans 17 amino acids. CDR3 region: CASSQPGERPSTDTQYF. In nucleotides, the CDR3 is TGTGCCAGCAGCCAACCAGGAGAGCGGCCTAGCACAGATACGCAGTATTTT.

This clonotype was counted between two and nine times. This chain links TRBV6-2 or TRBV6-3 with TRBJ2-2; D not resolved. The V end was cut by 5 bases, the J end by 0 bases, with 10 bases between. CDR1 and CDR2 from the germline V gene are MNHEY and SVGEGT. This CDR3 is 15 amino acids long. The CDR3 reads CASSRFSSNTGELFF. In nucleotides, the CDR3 is TGTGCCAGCAGTCGATTCTCCTCGAACACCGGGGAGCTGTTTTTT.

This clonotype was counted ten times or more. The chain couples TRBV20-1 to TRBJ2-1; D possibly corresponds to TRBD2 (6 bases). Trimming took off 0 bases at V and 5 bases at J, with 17 bases between the two ends. Germline values: CDR1 DFQATT, CDR2 SNEGSKA (reference sequence). This CDR3 spans 16 amino acids. The CDR3 region is CSARDSYREYNNEQFF. The CDR3, as DNA: TGCAGTGCTAGAGATTCTTACCGGGAGTATAACAATGAGCAGTTCTTC.

This clonotype occurred many times. V gene TRBV12-3 or TRBV12-4 combines with J gene TRBJ1-6; perhaps TRBD1 as D (5 bases). Deletions cut 6 bases from V and 4 bases from J, with 13 bases between. CDR3 size: 15 residues. The CDR3 nucleotides are TGTGCCAGCAGGGGGGACCCCAAATATAATTCACCCCTCCACTTT. Translation gives CASRGDPKYNSPLHF.

This clonotype came up many times. The chain's CDR3 is CASEIAGVGYNEQFF. The CDR3, as DNA: TGTGCCAGCGAAATCGCGGGAGTTGGGTACAATGAGCAGTTCTTC. The V gene is TRBV3-1, the J gene TRBJ2-1; 7 bases line up with TRBD2. V was pared by 8 bases and J by 4 bases, with 11 bases of the junction left unmatched. The CDR3 has 15 residues. Looked up from germline, CDR1 is LGHDT and CDR2 is YNNKEL (reference sequence).

This sequence joins TRBV30 and TRBJ2-6; D uncertain. Germline V gene data show CDR1 as GTSNPN and CDR2 as SVGIG (reference sequence). There are 13 residues in the CDR3. Trimming shortened V by 4 bases and J by 1 base, and 5 bases separated the two germline ends. CDR3 in amino acids: CAWTDSGANVLTF. For the CDR3, the DNA is TGTGCCTGGACTGATTCTGGGGCCAACGTCCTGACTTTC. The whole variable domain, remainder taken from reference TRBV30 and TRBJ2-6, is SQTIHQWPATLVQPVGSPLSLECTVEGTSNPNLYWYRQAAGRGLQLLFYSVGIGQISSEVPQNLSASRPQDRQFILSSKKLLLSDSGFYLCAWTDSGANVLTFGAGSRLTVL.

This clonotype was seen more than once but under ten times. This chain uses TRBV7-2 with TRBJ1-3; D is ambiguous. Germline-derived CDR1 and CDR2 are SGHTA and FQGNSA. This CDR3 region has 13 residues. The V end was cut by 1 base, the J end by 2 bases, with 3 bases between. The CDR3 reads CASSLEAGNTIYF. The CDR3 DNA is TGTGCCAGCAGCTTAGAGGCTGGAAACACCATATATTTT.

This clonotype was picked up many times. The chain is built from TRBV29-1 and TRBJ2-7, with 11 bases that match TRBD1. With 2 bases clipped from V and 3 bases from J, the junction kept 6 bases outside the gene matches. This CDR3 contains 15 residues. The V gene's germline CDR1 is SQVTM and CDR2 ANQGSEA. The CDR3 here is CSVENRDRGNYEQYF. The CDR3 region has the DNA TGCAGCGTTGAAAACCGGGACAGGGGGAACTACGAGCAGTACTTC.

A few counts support this clonotype. This chain uses TRBV25-1 with TRBJ2-3; TRBD2 agrees at 9 bases. Germline assignment: CDR1 MGHDK and CDR2 SYGVNS. The CDR3 runs to 19 residues. V gave up 1 base and J gave up 2 bases; unmatched junction bases: 13. The CDR3 spells CASSESPLRGRVLTDTQYF. CDR3 DNA: TGTGCCAGCAGTGAATCCCCTCTGCGCGGGAGGGTCCTCACAGATACGCAGTATTTT.

About this clonotype: A clone one base away is much larger, so this may be a read error. The missing conserved phenylalanine or tryptophan at the end of this CDR3 makes a read error likely. J is TRBJ2-5 and V is TRBV12-3 or TRBV12-4, with D possibly matching TRBD2 (6 bases). The CDR3 sequence is 13 residues long. Trimming took 8 bases from V and 4 from J, leaving 14 bases between them. The DNA for the CDR3 is TGTGCCAGCGGACTAACGACTAGAGAGACCCAGTACTCC. Protein product: CASGLTTRETQYS.

At least ten counts were recorded for this clonotype. This chain connects TRBV20-1 to TRBJ2-5; D may match TRBD1 or TRBD2 (5 bases each). V shed 0 bases and J shed 5 bases, with 16 bases lying between them. The CDR3 is 15 amino acids. Germline CDR1 DFQATT, CDR2 SNEGSKA (reference sequence). This CDR3 is CSAREGEWILETQYF. Here the CDR3 DNA reads TGCAGTGCTAGAGAAGGGGAGTGGATCTTGGAGACCCAGTACTTC.

V usage is TRBV2 and J usage is TRBJ1-1, with D perhaps TRBD1 (5 bases). V dropped 1 base and J dropped 5 bases, with 14 bases sitting between them. This CDR3 contains 15 residues. Germline V lookup: CDR1 SNHLY, CDR2 FYNNEI. The CDR3 spells CASSEVSQGGTEAFF. The CDR3 DNA reads TGTGCCAGCAGTGAAGTTTCTCAGGGAGGGACTGAAGCTTTCTTT.

In its sample, this clonotype was seen a few times. The V call is TRBV7-2, the J call TRBJ2-5; 8 positions match TRBD2. Losses at the gene ends were 5 bases for V and 5 bases for J; bases not matched to a gene: 10. Germline V CDR1 and CDR2: SGHTA, FQGNSA. This CDR3 spans 15 amino acids. The CDR3 loop reads CASSPPGLGGETQYF. The CDR3 coding sequence is TGTGCCAGCAGCCCGCCGGGACTAGGGGGTGAGACCCAGTACTTC. Together with reference TRBV7-2 and TRBJ2-5, the CDR3 gives the full variable domain: GAGVSQSPSNKVTEKGKDVELRCDPISGHTALYWYRQSLGQGLEFLIYFQGNSAPDKSGLPSDRFSAERTGGSVSTLTIQRTQQEDSAVYLCASSPPGLGGETQYFGPGTRLLVL.

This clonotype was seen more than once but under ten times. The V and J genes are TRBV11-2 and TRBJ2-1, with 12 bases lining up with TRBD2. The V gene end was trimmed by 4 bases and the J gene end by 7 bases; junction bases not matched to a gene: 14. Per germline, CDR1 SGHAT and CDR2 FQNNGV. CDR3 size: 18 residues. The CDR3: CASSWRPGVTSGRNEQFF. Here the CDR3 DNA reads TGTGCCAGCAGCTGGAGGCCGGGGGTGACTAGCGGGAGAAATGAGCAGTTCTTC.

The table lists this clonotype with a few counts. The rearrangement uses TRBV5-1 and TRBJ2-3, with TRBD2 identical over 9 bases. Germline trimming cut 7 bases from V and 5 bases from J; bases unmatched to any gene: 5. The CDR3 runs to 13 residues. The germline V gene encodes CDR1 SGHRS and CDR2 YFSETQ. The CDR3 coding sequence is TGCGCCAGCGCGGGAGGGCAGCAAGATACGCAGTATTTT. Its protein product is CASAGGQQDTQYF.

This clonotype was seen ten or more times. The V gene is TRBV20-1, the J gene TRBJ2-7, with D tentatively TRBD2 (6 bases). CDR1 and CDR2 (germline): DFQATT, SNEGSKA (reference sequence). The CDR3 length is 13 residues. With 3 bases removed from V and 3 bases from J, the gap between germline ends came to 12 bases. This CDR3 reads CSASGGAGYEQYF. CDR3 DNA: TGCAGTGCTAGCGGGGGAGCCGGCTACGAGCAGTACTTC.

With respect to this clonotype: A clone one base away is much larger, so this may be a read error. The chain joins TRBV5-6 to TRBJ2-1; 9 nucleotides agree with TRBD2. Germline values: CDR1 SGHDT, CDR2 YYEEEE. The CDR3 extends over 16 amino acids. V shed 0 bases, J shed 12 bases, and the junction held 13 bases outside the gene matches. CDR3 sequence reads: CASSLAGLAGSDVQFF. CDR3 nucleotides: TGTGCCAGCAGCTTGGCCGGGCTAGCGGGAAGCGATGTGCAGTTCTTC.

V is TRBV9 and J is TRBJ2-6; D is ambiguous. The CDR3 extends over 16 amino acids. V lost 0 bases and J 0 bases, leaving 7 bases between the germline ends. Germline V lookup: CDR1 SGDLS, CDR2 YYNGEE. CDR3 coding DNA: TGTGCCAGCAGCGTAGTTGTGGGCTCTGGGGCCAACGTCCTGACTTTC. Translation: CASSVVVGSGANVLTF.

This clonotype was observed many times. This sequence joins TRBV29-1 and TRBJ2-7; TRBD1 matches 7 bases. CDR1 is SQVTM, CDR2 ANQGSEA, per germline. Losses at the gene ends were 6 bases for V and 5 bases for J; bases not matched to a gene: 7. The CDR3 has 12 residues. The CDR3 nucleotides are TGCAGCGTGACCACACAGGGGCACGAGCAGTACGTC. Amino acids: CSVTTQGHEQYV.

This clonotype was observed many times. The V gene is TRBV27, the J gene TRBJ2-3; D may be TRBD1 or TRBD2 (5 bases each). The germline CDR1 and CDR2 sequences are MNHEY and SMNVEV (reference sequence). The length of the CDR3 is 13 residues. V was cut by 1 base and J by 4 bases, with 6 bases left in between. For the CDR3, the DNA is TGTGCCAGCAGTTTATGGGGACCAGATACGCAGTATTTT. As protein: CASSLWGPDTQYF.

With regard to this clonotype: This clone may be a read error of a much larger clone one base away. This chain connects TRBV3-1 to TRBJ2-5; D not certain. V lost 2 bases, J lost 4 bases, and 5 bases lay in between. Per the germline V gene, CDR1 is LGHDT and CDR2 is YNNKEL (reference sequence). CDR3 length equals 12 residues. Here the CDR3 DNA reads TGTGCCAGCAGCCAATTCGTAGAGACCCAGTACTTC. This sequence encodes CASSQFVETQYF.

This clonotype has only a few counts. The chain carries TRBV20-1 and TRBJ2-1; weak D call: TRBD1 (5 bases). The CDR3 has 14 amino acids. The germline V and J ends were trimmed by 3 bases and 8 bases, with 17 bases remaining between them. The germline V gene encodes CDR1 DFQATT and CDR2 SNEGSKA (reference sequence). The chain's CDR3 is CSASPPRVSDEQFF. The CDR3 DNA reads TGCAGTGCTAGCCCACCCAGGGTCAGCGATGAGCAGTTCTTC.

Many counts were recorded for this clonotype. The rearrangement links TRBV5-1 to TRBJ2-2; TRBD2 matches at 12 bases. V was clipped by 2 bases and J by 1 base; unmatched bases: 6. Germline V gene sequence: CDR1 SGHRS, CDR2 YFSETQ. This CDR3 contains 18 residues. The CDR3 coding sequence is TGCGCCAGCAGCTTCTCGACTAGCGGGAGAAGGAACACCGGGGAGCTGTTTTTT. This encodes CASSFSTSGRRNTGELFF.

This clonotype was observed at least ten times. Here the CDR3 DNA reads TGTGCCAGCAGTATGACTAGCCTCACAGATACGCAGTATTTT. Translation: CASSMTSLTDTQYF. The chain uses TRBV27 and TRBJ2-3, with 7 bases that match TRBD2. This CDR3 has 14 residues. With 5 bases clipped from V and 2 bases from J, the junction kept 4 bases outside the gene matches. Germline-derived CDR1 and CDR2 are MNHEY and SMNVEV (reference sequence).

The chain recombines TRBV6-1 with TRBJ1-6, with D possibly being TRBD1 (5 bases). In germline, CDR1 is MNHNS, CDR2 SASEGT. Trimming took off 5 bases at V and 8 bases at J, with 16 bases between the two ends. The CDR3 contains 15 residues. DNA of the CDR3: TGTGCCAGCAGTCCCGTTGGGGCGGGGGATTCACCCCTCCACTTT. Amino acids: CASSPVGAGDSPLHF.